The 12 T cell receptor beta chains in this list originate from one sample, sequenced in a study of blood T cell repertoires in COVID-19. Only in-frame clones appear in the TCRdb table, and some are missing; sequencing was by immunoSEQ multiplex PCR. The table includes around 70,000 clones, 65% to 85% detected once. Material: peripheral blood. The receptor set was obtained from a woman aged 45-60 years with acute or convalescent COVID-19.

This sequence joins TRBV4-2 and TRBJ2-3; 11 positions match TRBD2. J was trimmed by 2 bases and V by 3 bases; bases with no gene match: 1. Germline V CDR1 and CDR2: LGHNA, YNFKEQ. CDR3 length: 15 residues. For the CDR3, the DNA is TGTGCCAGCAGCCAGGGACTAGCGGACACAGATACGCAGTATTTT. This sequence encodes CASSQGLADTDTQYF.

This clone was observed a few times. The V and J genes are TRBV6-5 and TRBJ2-2; D unclear. Germline V gene data show CDR1 as MNHEY and CDR2 as SVGAGI. V was trimmed by 1 base and J by 6 bases, leaving 9 bases between them. This CDR3 contains 14 residues. As DNA, the CDR3 is TGTGCCAGCAGTTACTGGCTAGATTCCGGGGAGCTGTTTTTT. This codes for CASSYWLDSGELFF.

The chain recombines TRBV24-1 with TRBJ2-7; the D gene is possibly TRBD1 (5 bases). The CDR3 contains 15 residues. V was pared by 2 bases and J by 5 bases, with 15 bases between. CDR1 and CDR2 (germline): KGHDR, SFDVKD. CDR3 region: CATSDSQGIGNEQYF. The CDR3 DNA reads as TGTGCCACCAGTGATTCCCAGGGTATCGGAAACGAGCAGTACTTC.

The chain joins TRBV3-1 (or the pseudogene TRBV3-2) to TRBJ2-7; a weak D match, TRBD2 (6 bases). V lost 1 base, J lost 4 bases, and 14 bases lay in between. In germline, CDR1 is LGHDT, CDR2 YNNKEL (reference sequence). The CDR3 covers 15 residues. DNA of the CDR3: TGTGCCAGCAGCCAAGGGGGGGTTCTCAGTTACGAGCAGTACTTC. It encodes CASSQGGVLSYEQYF.

This CDR3 reads CASSERENTEAFF. For the CDR3, the DNA is TGTGCCAGCAGTGAGAGGGAGAACACTGAAGCTTTCTTT. The chain employs TRBV2 and TRBJ1-1; D gene uncertain. Trimming removed 3 bases from V and 1 base from J, with 6 bases in between. CDR1 and CDR2 (germline): SNHLY, FYNNEI. The CDR3 is 13 residues long. The complete variable domain, with remaining parts taken from reference TRBV2 and TRBJ1-1, reads EPEVTQTPSHQVTQMGQEVILRCVPISNHLYFYWYRQILGQKVEFLVSFYNNEISEKSEIFDDQFSVERPDGSNFTLKIRSTKLEDSAMYFCASSERENTEAFFGQGTRLTVV.

This chain connects TRBV3-1 (or the pseudogene TRBV3-2) to TRBJ1-1, with D perhaps matching TRBD1 (5 bases). Germline loops: CDR1 LGHDT, CDR2 YNNKEL (reference sequence). This CDR3 has 15 amino acids. The V and J ends lost 7 bases and 1 base respectively, with 16 bases between them. The CDR3 reads CASTSPGGTNTEAFF. The CDR3 DNA is TGTGCCAGCACCTCTCCCGGGGGTACGAACACTGAAGCTTTCTTT.

This chain connects TRBV6-6 to TRBJ1-1; D gene uncertain. V was clipped by 8 bases and J by 3 bases, with 19 bases between them. Germline CDR1 and CDR2: MNHNY and SVGAGI (reference sequence). CDR3 length: 15 residues. CDR3 protein: CASVDGAVTDTEAFF. CDR3 bases: TGTGCCAGCGTGGATGGAGCAGTTACCGACACTGAAGCTTTCTTT.

J is TRBJ1-4 and V is TRBV18, with TRBD1 as a possible D gene (5 bases). CDR1 and CDR2 (germline): KGHSH, LQKENI. The CDR3 totals 16 residues. V was clipped by 4 bases and J by 3 bases, with 15 bases between them. CDR3 sequence reads: CASSRDSGIANEKLFF. DNA for the CDR3: TGTGCCAGCTCACGCGACTCAGGGATTGCTAATGAAAAACTGTTTTTT.

The chain links TRBV24-1 to TRBJ2-1; 10 bases fit TRBD2. J gave up 7 bases and V 6 bases, and 8 bases lay outside the gene matches. Per germline, CDR1 KGHDR and CDR2 SFDVKD. CDR3 length equals 15 residues. The CDR3, as DNA: TGTGCCACCAGTATAGCTAGCGGGAGTTGGAATGAGCAGTTCTTC. Protein: CATSIASGSWNEQFF.

This rearrangement joins TRBV7-2 to TRBJ2-1; no reliable D call. Trimming cost V 5 bases and J 4 bases, with 12 bases left between them. This CDR3 is built from 14 residues. Looked up from germline, CDR1 is SGHTA and CDR2 is FQGNSA. The CDR3 DNA sequence: TGTGCCAGCAGCCAAGAGGTAGTATACAATGAGCAGTTCTTC. Its translation is CASSQEVVYNEQFF.

The gene calls are TRBV9 and TRBJ1-3; unclear D gene. Germline CDR1 SGDLS, CDR2 YYNGEE. The CDR3 covers 13 residues. V lost 8 bases to trimming and J lost 0 bases, with 9 bases between them. The CDR3 sequence is CASKRASGNTIYF. The CDR3 bases are TGTGCCAGTAAGAGGGCCTCTGGAAACACCATATATTTT.

This clone was counted between two and nine times. This sample includes further DNA sequences coding for the same CDR3. The chain links TRBV12-3 or TRBV12-4 to TRBJ1-1; no clear D. CDR3 length equals 13 residues. Trimming removed 6 bases at V and 1 base at J, with 9 bases between. The CDR3 protein is CASSFRGNTEAFF. The CDR3 bases are TGTGCCAGCAGCTTCAGAGGGAACACTGAAGCTTTCTTT.